These 11 T cell receptor beta chains were all obtained from the same sample, sequenced in a study of T cells after posttransplantation cyclophosphamide. Measured with immunoSEQ multiplex PCR; TCRdb has only the in-frame clones, and not every one. Of around 13,000 clones listed, approximately 82% are singletons. Sequencing used memory CD4+ T cells sorted from PBMCs. The receptor set was obtained from a man aged 45 to 65 in good health, CMV-negative, and a related stem cell transplant donor.

The rearrangement links TRBV7-2 to TRBJ1-5; D is uncertain. CDR3 length: 14 residues. CDR1 is SGHTA, CDR2 FQGNSA, per germline. The V gene lost 5 bases and the J gene lost 2 bases, with 10 bases spanning the gap. The CDR3, as DNA: TGTGCCAGCAGCCCCTTCCGGGGCAATCAGCCCCAGCATTTT. Its translation is CASSPFRGNQPQHF.

CDR3 loop: CASTNAMIEQFF. The DNA for the CDR3 is TGTGCCAGCACCAATGCGATGATTGAGCAGTTCTTC. V gene TRBV7-2 combines with J gene TRBJ2-1; no firm D call. V was shortened by 7 bases and J by 9 bases, with 13 bases between the two germline ends. The CDR3 extends over 12 amino acids. CDR1 and CDR2 (germline): SGHTA, FQGNSA.

The J gene is TRBJ1-2, the V gene TRBV15; the D gene is possibly TRBD1 (5 bases). Germline V gene lookup returns CDR1 LNHNV and CDR2 YYDKDF (reference sequence). V dropped 2 bases and J dropped 8 bases, with 9 bases sitting between them. CDR3 size: 12 residues. The CDR3 bases are TGTGCCACCAGCAGAACAAACAGGGGCTACACCTTC. It encodes CATSRTNRGYTF.

V is TRBV6-5 and J is TRBJ2-2; 7 bases map to TRBD2. Germline V gene lookup returns CDR1 MNHEY and CDR2 SVGAGI. With 9 bases clipped from V and 5 bases from J, the junction kept 9 bases outside the gene matches. The CDR3 extends over 14 amino acids. The CDR3 reads CASTGGRRTGELFF. In nucleotides, the CDR3 is TGTGCCAGTACGGGCGGGAGACGGACCGGGGAGCTGTTTTTT.

V usage is TRBV9 and J usage is TRBJ1-4, with a tentative D call TRBD1 (6 bases). Germline CDR1 is SGDLS and CDR2 is YYNGEE. The CDR3 sequence is 14 residues long. V was trimmed by 4 bases and J by 3 bases, leaving 10 bases between them. The CDR3 region has the DNA TGTGCCAGCAGCCAGGGGCTCGCTAATGAAAAACTGTTTTTT. Protein sequence: CASSQGLANEKLFF.

A single count supports this clone. The V gene is TRBV10-2, the J gene TRBJ2-5; D is unclear. Trimming took off 5 bases at V and 2 bases at J, with 9 bases between the two ends. CDR1 is WSHSY and CDR2 is SAAADI in the germline V gene. This CDR3 has 13 amino acids. The CDR3 sequence is CASSPTIQETQYF. CDR3 coding DNA: TGCGCCAGCAGTCCGACAATACAAGAGACCCAGTACTTC.

The rearrangement joins TRBV5-6 to TRBJ1-2, with 10 bases matching TRBD1. The V gene's germline CDR1 is SGHDT and CDR2 YYEEEE. This CDR3 is 15 amino acids long. The ends lost 1 base at V and 8 bases at J; junction bases unmatched: 8. In DNA form, the CDR3 reads TGTGCCAGCAGCTTGCGAGGGACAGGGGCTCGGGGCTACACCTTC. Encoded protein: CASSLRGTGARGYTF.

The chain recombines TRBV7-2 with TRBJ2-7; 11 positions agree with TRBD2. CDR3 length: 15 amino acids. Germline-derived CDR1 and CDR2 are SGHTA and FQGNSA. After removal of 0 bases from V and 4 bases from J, the junction contained 2 bases not matched to a gene. The CDR3 DNA reads TGTGCCAGCAGCTTAGCGGCTAGCGGGGGGTACGAGCAGTACTTC. Residues: CASSLAASGGYEQYF.

This clone was recorded once. The junction differs from germline at one of its ends, possibly a read error. This chain uses TRBV20-1 with TRBJ2-7; TRBD2 might be the D (6 bases). The germline CDR1 and CDR2 sequences are DFQATT and SNEGSKA (reference sequence). The CDR3 extends over 11 amino acids. In DNA, the CDR3 is TGCAGTGCAAGAGGAGGGAGCGAGCAGTACTTC. It translates to CSARGGSEQYF.

This clone was detected only once. CDR3 DNA sequence: TGCGCCAGCAGCAGAAGCGGACAGATCTCTGGAAACACCATATATTTT. Translated: CASSRSGQISGNTIYF. V is TRBV4-1 and J is TRBJ1-3; possible D gene TRBD1, 6 bases. CDR3 length: 16 residues. The V gene lost 5 bases and the J gene lost 0 bases, with 14 bases spanning the gap. Germline assignment: CDR1 MGHRA and CDR2 YSYEKL.

The rearrangement uses TRBV5-4 and TRBJ1-2; D is perhaps TRBD1 (5 bases). Deletions cut 2 bases from V and 1 base from J, with 12 bases between. This CDR3 region has 15 residues. Germline V gives CDR1 SGHNT, CDR2 YYREEE (reference sequence). CDR3 DNA sequence: TGTGCCAGCAGCTTTTACTCCAGGGATAACTATGGCTACACCTTC. Protein sequence: CASSFYSRDNYGYTF.